Shown below are 29 T cell receptor beta chains from a single sample sequenced in a study of blood T cells in healthy people across ages. A second 7 to 11 cycle PCR used barcoded and J-beta primers. TCRdb redid the calling of the 5' RACE reads with MiXCR, one entry per CDR3 protein. The table shows 750,000 or so distinct CDR3 sequences, with approximately 25% occurring only once. These data were also reused for a study on T cells of mothers and their children.

Sequences were obtained from blood. The receptors were gathered from a boy between 10 and 17 years old in good health.

The gene calls are TRBV20-1 and TRBJ1-2, with 7 bases that match TRBD1. Trimming cost V 3 bases and J 4 bases; bases outside gene matches: 14. From germline, CDR1 is DFQATT and CDR2 SNEGSKA (reference sequence). The CDR3 extends over 16 amino acids. This CDR3 is CSASVIEGARGYGYTF. DNA of the CDR3: TGCAGTGCTAGCGTTATAGAGGGGGCGCGGGGCTATGGCTACACCTTC.

J is TRBJ2-5 and V is TRBV7-2, with D possibly being TRBD1 (5 bases). The germline gives CDR1 SGHTA, CDR2 FQGNSA. The ends were cut back, 8 bases at V and 2 bases at J, with 24 bases in the middle. The CDR3 is 17 amino acids. In DNA form, the CDR3 reads TGTGCCAGCGGCCATAGACGGACATTGAAAGGTCAAGAGACCCAGTACTTC. It specifies CASGHRRTLKGQETQYF.

This chain uses TRBV6-4 with TRBJ2-3; TRBD1 might be the D (6 bases). The germline V gene has CDR1 MRHNA and CDR2 SNTAGT. The CDR3 loop spans 14 amino acids. The ends were cut back, 4 bases at V and 2 bases at J, with 10 bases in the middle. The CDR3 region has the DNA TGTGCCAGCAGTGCAGGGGAGCACACAGATACGCAGTATTTT. Amino acids: CASSAGEHTDTQYF.

The sample holds a few counts of this clonotype. The chain combines TRBV5-1 with TRBJ2-3; 12 bases are shared with TRBD2. The V gene end was trimmed by 4 bases and the J gene end by 4 bases; junction bases not matched to a gene: 10. The CDR3 runs to 17 residues. Per germline, CDR1 SGHRS and CDR2 YFSETQ. In nucleotides, the CDR3 is TGCGCCAGCAGCCGAGGACTAGCGGGACCTCCGGCAGATACGCAGTATTTT. This translates into CASSRGLAGPPADTQYF.

J is TRBJ2-4 and V is TRBV20-1, with D possibly matching TRBD1 (6 bases). Germline V gives CDR1 DFQATT, CDR2 SNEGSKA (reference sequence). With 4 bases removed from V and 4 bases from J, the gap between germline ends came to 14 bases. The CDR3 has 14 amino acids. The CDR3 region is CSANPITGKNIQYF. The DNA for the CDR3 is TGCAGTGCTAACCCAATTACAGGGAAAAACATTCAGTACTTC.

There are a few counts of this clonotype. The rearrangement uses TRBV3-1 and TRBJ1-2, with unresolved D. Trimming took off 3 bases at V and 3 bases at J, with 5 bases between the two ends. Per the germline V gene, CDR1 is LGHDT and CDR2 is YNNKEL (reference sequence). The CDR3 has 12 amino acids. CDR3 region: CASSHDYYGYTF. In DNA form, the CDR3 reads TGTGCCAGCAGCCATGACTACTATGGCTACACCTTC.

The chain couples TRBV5-6 to TRBJ2-1; possible D gene TRBD2, 5 bases. CDR1 and CDR2 (germline): SGHDT, YYEEEE. The CDR3 covers 16 residues. Trimming took 4 bases from V and 4 from J, leaving 18 bases between them. The chain's CDR3 is CASSPSGSGPYNEQFF. CDR3 DNA sequence: TGTGCCAGCAGCCCCTCGGGGAGCGGACCTTACAATGAGCAGTTCTTC.

This clonotype was recorded a few times. The chain couples TRBV27 to TRBJ2-1, with 11 bases aligning to TRBD1. The CDR3 has 15 amino acids. The J segment lost 6 bases and the V segment lost 11 bases, leaving 12 bases of the junction unmatched. Germline lookup yields CDR1 MNHEY and CDR2 SMNVEV (reference sequence). Here the CDR3 reads CAARRGTGGGNEQFF. The CDR3 DNA reads as TGTGCCGCTCGTCGGGGGACAGGGGGAGGCAATGAGCAGTTCTTC.

The chain is built from TRBV20-1 and TRBJ2-7; 9 bases line up with TRBD2. CDR3 size: 15 residues. Germline V gene lookup returns CDR1 DFQATT and CDR2 SNEGSKA (reference sequence). V lost 5 bases, J lost 3 bases, and 11 bases stayed unmatched. The CDR3: CSAGKISGGGYEQYF. Written as DNA, the CDR3 is TGCAGTGCTGGCAAAATTAGCGGGGGAGGCTACGAGCAGTACTTC.

The CDR3 nucleotides are TGTGCCAGCTCACCTTCTCAATCGGGAGTCTCGAACACTGAAGCTTTCTTT. Amino acids: CASSPSQSGVSNTEAFF. This rearrangement joins TRBV18 to TRBJ1-1, with unresolved D. Germline CDR1 KGHSH, CDR2 LQKENI. V was cut by 3 bases and J by 1 base, with 18 bases left in between. The CDR3 totals 17 residues.

There are a few counts of this clonotype. The chain recombines TRBV27 with TRBJ2-7; 8 bases are shared with TRBD1. This CDR3 contains 14 residues. Germline CDR1 reads MNHEY; CDR2 reads SMNVEV (reference sequence). The ends lost 6 bases at V and 7 bases at J; junction bases unmatched: 11. The DNA for the CDR3 is TGTGCCAGCAGCCCGGACAGGGACGGTCGGGAGCAGTACTTC. Translation gives CASSPDRDGREQYF.

This clonotype has more than one count but fewer than ten. The V call is TRBV3-1, the J call TRBJ2-5, with 9 bases that match TRBD1. The tail of the sequence fits TRBJ2-7 better, so the J call may be wrong. CDR1 is LGHDT and CDR2 is YNNKEL in the germline V gene (reference sequence). The CDR3 loop spans 14 amino acids. The CDR3 sequence is CASMGTGSSYEQYF. In nucleotides, the CDR3 is TGTGCCAGCATGGGGACAGGGAGTTCCTACGAGCAGTACTTC.

J is TRBJ2-7 and V is TRBV7-3; either TRBD1 or TRBD2 may supply D (5 bases each). CDR3 length equals 13 residues. Trimming removed 5 bases from V and 6 bases from J, with 14 bases in between. In germline, CDR1 is SGHTA, CDR2 FQGTGA. The CDR3 sequence is CASSTLLGTEQYF. The CDR3 bases are TGTGCCAGCAGCACGCTACTTGGGACCGAGCAGTACTTC. Using reference TRBV7-3 and TRBJ2-7 for the parts outside the CDR3, the full variable domain is GAGVSQTPSNKVTEKGKYVELRCDPISGHTALYWYRQSLGQGPEFLIYFQGTGAADDSGLPNDRFFAVRPEGSVSTLKIQRTERGDSAVYLCASSTLLGTEQYFGPGTRLTVT.

This clonotype was detected many times. The rearrangement uses TRBV7-2 and TRBJ2-3, with 9 bases lining up with TRBD2. The trim removed 6 bases at V and 2 bases at J, leaving 3 bases unmatched. In germline, CDR1 is SGHTA, CDR2 FQGNSA. This CDR3 is built from 14 residues. The DNA for the CDR3 is TGTGCCAGCAGTCTAGCGGGAACCACAGATACGCAGTATTTT. Protein: CASSLAGTTDTQYF.

The chain links TRBV4-2 to TRBJ2-7; the match to TRBD1 covers 8 bases. The junction had 4 bases not matched to a gene; V was cut back by 0 bases and J by 6 bases. The germline V gene encodes CDR1 LGHNA and CDR2 YNFKEQ. The CDR3 is 14 amino acids. The CDR3: CASSQEVGTGEQYF. CDR3 sequence (DNA): TGTGCCAGCAGCCAAGAGGTAGGGACAGGCGAGCAGTACTTC.

This clonotype was detected only a few times. The gene calls are TRBV6-1 and TRBJ2-7; tentatively, D is TRBD1 or TRBD2 (5 bases each). Germline V lookup: CDR1 MNHNS, CDR2 SASEGT. The ends were cut back, 4 bases at V and 0 bases at J, with 16 bases in the middle. This CDR3 has 16 amino acids. This chain's CDR3 is CASSGGPGGFSYEQYF. CDR3 DNA sequence: TGTGCCAGCAGTGGGGGCCCGGGCGGGTTCTCCTACGAGCAGTACTTC.

This clonotype was seen a handful of times. The chain has TRBV3-1 and TRBJ2-7, with D perhaps matching TRBD2 (5 bases). The end of the DNA aligns better with TRBJ2-5, so the J call may be wrong. CDR3 length: 17 residues. Germline CDR1 reads LGHDT; CDR2 reads YNNKEL (reference sequence). CDR3 bases: TGTGCCAGCAGCCAAGGGAGTGGTGGAACCGGGGAAGAGACCCAGTACTTC. Translation gives CASSQGSGGTGEETQYF.

The chain combines TRBV11-2 with TRBJ1-6; D remains unclear. CDR3 size: 15 residues. The germline gives CDR1 SGHAT, CDR2 FQNNGV. Trimming stripped 2 bases from V and 9 bases from J, with 14 bases between. The CDR3 region has the DNA TGTGCCAGCAGCTTAAATCTGGATGTGGGTTCACCCCTCCACTTT. It translates to CASSLNLDVGSPLHF.

With respect to this clonotype: A much larger clone lies a single base off, so this may be a read error. The rearrangement uses TRBV7-3 and TRBJ2-1; maybe TRBD2 (5 bases). The J call may not be correct, given that the DNA end is closer to TRBJ2-5. Per the germline V gene, CDR1 is SGHTA and CDR2 is FQGTGA. This CDR3 comprises 14 residues. CDR3 protein: CASSDTGIEETQYF. For the CDR3, the DNA is TGTGCCAGCAGCGATACCGGGATAGAAGAGACCCAGTACTTC.

This clonotype was seen a few times. Being one base from a much bigger clone, this may be a read error. The chain carries TRBV29-1 and TRBJ2-1, with 7 bases identical to TRBD1. Germline-derived CDR1 and CDR2 are SQVTM and ANQGSEA. Losses at the gene ends were 4 bases for V and 4 bases for J; bases not matched to a gene: 1. CDR3 length: 12 residues. CDR3 DNA sequence: TGCAGCGTTGCGGGACAGTACAATGAGCAGTTCTTC. Protein product: CSVAGQYNEQFF.

The rearrangement uses TRBV9 and TRBJ2-1; no definite D call. There are 14 residues in the CDR3. With 0 bases removed from V and 8 bases from J, the gap between germline ends came to 12 bases. CDR1 is SGDLS, CDR2 YYNGEE, per germline. The CDR3 DNA follows: TGTGCCAGCAGCGTAGCACCCTACGCCGATGAGCAGTTCTTC. Translating gives CASSVAPYADEQFF.

For this clonotype: An end of the junction does not agree with germline; a read error may underlie this. J is TRBJ2-5 and V is TRBV7-7; D is possibly TRBD2 (5 bases). The end of the DNA is better explained by TRBJ2-1, so the J call may be wrong. CDR1 and CDR2 from the germline V gene are SSHAT and FNYEAQ (reference sequence). The CDR3 extends over 14 amino acids. The chain's CDR3 is CASSEDLGSNEQFF. DNA of the CDR3: TGTGCTAGCAGCGAAGATCTGGGGAGCAATGAGCAGTTCTTC.

This chain joins TRBV7-3 and TRBJ2-5; D is unresolved. Gene TRBJ2-1 matches the end of the DNA better, so the J call may be wrong. Germline-derived CDR1 and CDR2 are SGHTA and FQGTGA. The CDR3 totals 15 residues. The CDR3 DNA follows: TGTGCCAGCAGCGCCCGCGGCCCGACGGATCAAGAGCAGTTCTTC. Protein sequence: CASSARGPTDQEQFF.

The chain is built from TRBV12-3 or TRBV12-4 and TRBJ2-5; no reliable D call. Trimming removed 8 bases from V and 0 bases from J, with 10 bases in between. This CDR3 is 13 amino acids long. The CDR3 loop reads CASALGHQETQYF. The DNA of the CDR3 is TGTGCCAGCGCCCTTGGGCACCAAGAGACCCAGTACTTC.

The sample holds a few counts of this clonotype. The chain carries TRBV6-5 and TRBJ1-1; 7 positions agree with TRBD1. This CDR3 has 12 amino acids. V shed 5 bases and J 10 bases; nucleotides not matched to a gene: 7. CDR1 and CDR2 from the germline V gene are MNHEY and SVGAGI. CDR3 sequence (DNA): TGTGCCAGCAGTAGAATCGGGACAGTAGCTTTCTTT. Translation: CASSRIGTVAFF.

The J gene is TRBJ2-5, the V gene TRBV5-1; D may be TRBD1 (5 bases). Judging by the DNA end, TRBJ2-7 fits better; the J call may be wrong. Germline assignment: CDR1 SGHRS and CDR2 YFSETQ. CDR3 length equals 15 residues. The CDR3 sequence: CASSTPPDRLYEQYF. CDR3 nucleotides: TGCGCCAGCAGTACTCCCCCCGACAGACTTTACGAGCAGTACTTC.

The chain employs TRBV27 and TRBJ2-5, with D perhaps assigned TRBD1 or TRBD2 (5 bases each). Germline V gene data show CDR1 as MNHEY and CDR2 as SMNVEV (reference sequence). The CDR3 is made up of 15 amino acids. Trimming left V 6 bases short and J 5 bases short, with 19 bases between. The CDR3 coding sequence is TGTGCCAGCAGCCCTTCCGGTGAGGGGCTGGAGACCCAGTACTTC. Translation: CASSPSGEGLETQYF.

This clonotype was seen a handful of times. The chain has TRBV7-9 and TRBJ2-5, with D unresolved. There are 15 residues in the CDR3. CDR1 is SEHNR, CDR2 FQNEAQ, per germline (reference sequence). Trimming stripped 3 bases from V and 2 bases from J, with 13 bases between. The CDR3 nucleotides read TGTGCCAGCAGCTTTATCTTGTCCCGACAAGAGACCCAGTACTTC. This codes for CASSFILSRQETQYF.

This clonotype was recorded a few times. This rearrangement joins TRBV12-3 or TRBV12-4 to TRBJ2-6, with unresolved D. This CDR3 is built from 15 residues. Trimming left V 3 bases short and J 2 bases short, with 8 bases between. CDR3: CASSFIGPGANVLTF. CDR3 DNA sequence: TGTGCCAGCAGTTTCATCGGCCCTGGGGCCAACGTCCTGACTTTC.